This note documents a single T cell receptor beta chain sequence. Its cognate antigen is unknown. The entry originates in a study of vaccination and CD4 T cells after COVID-19. Study information: Four females and six males made up the convalescents, two of whom were Hispanic. With a range of 35 to 161, the median interval from diagnosis to drawing post-COVID samples was around 100 days.

Cultured CD4+ T cells had their DNA profiled by the Oncomine TCR Beta short-read assay. TCRdb re-called the PCR reads through MiXCR, storing one row per CDR3 protein. The table shows under 30,000 distinct CDR3 sequences, with under 45% occurring only once. Treatment in this sample: approximately 9-day PBMC culture with coronavirus spike peptide pools or control peptides (ViraFEST assay). Prior SARS-CoV-2 infection was excluded in healthy vaccine recipients by negative nucleocapsid antibodies before and after vaccination. The V segment lost 0 bases and the J segment 0 bases; nucleotides outside the gene matches: 5. The CDR3 has 17 residues. Germline loops: CDR1 MNHEY, CDR2 SVGAGI.

The clonotype comes from a human donor who received a COVID-19 vaccine. J is TRBJ1-3 and V is TRBV6-5, with 7 bases fitting TRBD1. The sample was CD4+ T cells from blood, cultured in vitro, taken before SARS-CoV-2 vaccination. The CDR3 loop is CASSYSPGGLSGNTIYF. CDR3 in DNA: TGTGCCAGCAGTTACTCGCCAGGGGGGCTCTCTGGAAACACCATATATTTT.